These 10 T cell receptor beta chains share one sample of origin, sequenced in a study of identical twins. TCRdb ran MiXCR on the 5' RACE reads and lists one entry per CDR3 protein. The sample includes 690,000 or so distinct CDR3 sequences, about 9.4% of them seen just once. The same sample was also studied in work on yellow fever vaccine responses in identical twins.

Sequencing used PBMCs. The receptors derive from a woman under 30 in good health.

This clonotype was counted between two and nine times. This chain connects TRBV30 to TRBJ2-1; D remains unclear. The CDR3 has 10 residues. The V gene's germline CDR1 is GTSNPN and CDR2 SVGIG (reference sequence). Trimming removed 5 bases from V and 5 bases from J, with 4 bases in between. The CDR3 sequence is CAWANNEQFF. DNA of the CDR3: TGTGCCTGGGCGAACAATGAGCAGTTCTTC.

A few counts support this clonotype. The chain joins TRBV20-1 to TRBJ2-3; TRBD2 agrees at 9 bases. This CDR3 is built from 15 residues. V was clipped by 5 bases and J by 0 bases; unmatched bases: 6. Germline V gene data show CDR1 as DFQATT and CDR2 as SNEGSKA (reference sequence). The CDR3 region is CSAPRTSDSTDTQYF. CDR3 nucleotide sequence: TGCAGTGCTCCCCGGACTAGCGATAGCACAGATACGCAGTATTTT.

This clonotype appeared a few times. The rearrangement joins TRBV5-1 to TRBJ2-7; 12 positions agree with TRBD1. Germline V lookup: CDR1 SGHRS, CDR2 YFSETQ. Unmatched junction bases numbered 16, after V lost 8 bases and J lost 4 bases. This CDR3 spans 17 amino acids. The CDR3 sequence: CASNSGTGGFRLYEQYF. CDR3 coding DNA: TGCGCCAGTAACTCCGGGACAGGGGGCTTTAGGCTTTACGAGCAGTACTTC.

This clonotype appeared a few times. This chain joins TRBV7-8 and TRBJ2-7; TRBD2 matches 9 bases. This CDR3 has 16 amino acids. The V gene's germline CDR1 is SGHVS and CDR2 FQNEAQ. J was trimmed by 2 bases and V by 3 bases; bases with no gene match: 8. CDR3 protein: CASSFLFGTSTYEQYF. As DNA, the CDR3 is TGTGCCAGCAGCTTTCTTTTCGGGACTAGCACCTACGAGCAGTACTTC.

To note about this clonotype: A much larger clone differs by one base, so this may be a read error. The chain recombines TRBV5-1 with TRBJ2-1; D gene ambiguous. This CDR3 has 12 amino acids. The germline V gene encodes CDR1 SGHRS and CDR2 YFSETQ. For the CDR3, the DNA is TGCACCAGCAGCTTCAAGGGCGATGAGCAGTTCTTC. Residues: CTSSFKGDEQFF.

This clonotype was counted at least ten times. The rearrangement links TRBV12-3 or TRBV12-4 to TRBJ2-7, with 8 bases that match TRBD2. The length of the CDR3 is 15 residues. V lost 3 bases to trimming and J lost 7 bases; unmatched junction nucleotides: 11. The CDR3 sequence is CASSFSGASRDEQYF. CDR3 DNA sequence: TGTGCCAGCAGTTTTAGCGGGGCCTCTAGGGATGAGCAGTACTTC.

This clonotype was detected a few times. The CDR3 sequence: CATSRAPGQGNEKLFF. In nucleotides, the CDR3 is TGTGCCACCAGCAGAGCTCCGGGACAGGGTAATGAAAAACTGTTTTTT. V is TRBV15 and J is TRBJ1-4, with 9 bases aligning to TRBD1. This CDR3 is built from 16 residues. Losses at the gene ends were 1 base for V and 4 bases for J; bases not matched to a gene: 4. Germline CDR1 reads LNHNV; CDR2 reads YYDKDF (reference sequence).

This clonotype was recorded many times. The chain uses TRBV20-1 and TRBJ2-7; 9 nucleotides match TRBD2. The CDR3 spans 15 residues. Per the germline V gene, CDR1 is DFQATT and CDR2 is SNEGSKA (reference sequence). V dropped 3 bases and J dropped 3; count of bases not matched to a gene: 9. The CDR3 loop is CSARPGTSFLYEQYF. As DNA, the CDR3 is TGCAGTGCTAGGCCCGGGACTAGCTTTCTCTACGAGCAGTACTTC.

This chain links TRBV12-3 or TRBV12-4 with TRBJ1-1; D is undetermined. V was pared by 2 bases and J by 1 base, with 11 bases between. CDR3 length: 15 residues. As DNA, the CDR3 is TGTGCCAGCAGTTTATCCTCTCAGAGGAACACTGAAGCTTTCTTT. Its protein is CASSLSSQRNTEAFF.

The V gene is TRBV11-2, the J gene TRBJ2-7; 8 bases are a match to TRBD2. Germline V gene lookup returns CDR1 SGHAT and CDR2 FQNNGV. This CDR3 has 15 residues. V trimming: 0 bases; J trimming: 3 bases; junction bases outside the gene matches: 4. The CDR3 sequence is CASSLDWAGGYEQYF. The DNA of the CDR3 is TGTGCCAGCAGCTTAGATTGGGCGGGGGGCTACGAGCAGTACTTC.